This TCR beta chain stems from a study of blood T cell repertoires in COVID-19. Study background: The cDNA or gDNA used as material had been derived from T cells, B-cell-depleted T cells, or PBMCs.

Trimming shortened V by 1 base and J by 3 bases, and 13 bases separated the two germline ends. The V gene's germline CDR1 is SGHVS and CDR2 FNYEAQ. The CDR3 totals 15 residues. Profiling relied on immunoSEQ multiplex PCR, and the TCRdb table lists in-frame clones only, not all of them. The table has 150,000 or so clones, around 80% seen once; the top ten hold roughly 15%. This sequence joins TRBV7-6 and TRBJ2-7; a possible D gene is TRBD2 (6 bases). The sample consisted of peripheral blood. This clonotype was obtained from a human donor with acute or convalescent COVID-19. The donor label of this sample is uncertain. CDR3 sequence reads: CASSLVQAGNYEQYF. The CDR3 nucleotides read TGTGCCAGCAGCTTAGTCCAGGCGGGAAACTACGAGCAGTACTTC.